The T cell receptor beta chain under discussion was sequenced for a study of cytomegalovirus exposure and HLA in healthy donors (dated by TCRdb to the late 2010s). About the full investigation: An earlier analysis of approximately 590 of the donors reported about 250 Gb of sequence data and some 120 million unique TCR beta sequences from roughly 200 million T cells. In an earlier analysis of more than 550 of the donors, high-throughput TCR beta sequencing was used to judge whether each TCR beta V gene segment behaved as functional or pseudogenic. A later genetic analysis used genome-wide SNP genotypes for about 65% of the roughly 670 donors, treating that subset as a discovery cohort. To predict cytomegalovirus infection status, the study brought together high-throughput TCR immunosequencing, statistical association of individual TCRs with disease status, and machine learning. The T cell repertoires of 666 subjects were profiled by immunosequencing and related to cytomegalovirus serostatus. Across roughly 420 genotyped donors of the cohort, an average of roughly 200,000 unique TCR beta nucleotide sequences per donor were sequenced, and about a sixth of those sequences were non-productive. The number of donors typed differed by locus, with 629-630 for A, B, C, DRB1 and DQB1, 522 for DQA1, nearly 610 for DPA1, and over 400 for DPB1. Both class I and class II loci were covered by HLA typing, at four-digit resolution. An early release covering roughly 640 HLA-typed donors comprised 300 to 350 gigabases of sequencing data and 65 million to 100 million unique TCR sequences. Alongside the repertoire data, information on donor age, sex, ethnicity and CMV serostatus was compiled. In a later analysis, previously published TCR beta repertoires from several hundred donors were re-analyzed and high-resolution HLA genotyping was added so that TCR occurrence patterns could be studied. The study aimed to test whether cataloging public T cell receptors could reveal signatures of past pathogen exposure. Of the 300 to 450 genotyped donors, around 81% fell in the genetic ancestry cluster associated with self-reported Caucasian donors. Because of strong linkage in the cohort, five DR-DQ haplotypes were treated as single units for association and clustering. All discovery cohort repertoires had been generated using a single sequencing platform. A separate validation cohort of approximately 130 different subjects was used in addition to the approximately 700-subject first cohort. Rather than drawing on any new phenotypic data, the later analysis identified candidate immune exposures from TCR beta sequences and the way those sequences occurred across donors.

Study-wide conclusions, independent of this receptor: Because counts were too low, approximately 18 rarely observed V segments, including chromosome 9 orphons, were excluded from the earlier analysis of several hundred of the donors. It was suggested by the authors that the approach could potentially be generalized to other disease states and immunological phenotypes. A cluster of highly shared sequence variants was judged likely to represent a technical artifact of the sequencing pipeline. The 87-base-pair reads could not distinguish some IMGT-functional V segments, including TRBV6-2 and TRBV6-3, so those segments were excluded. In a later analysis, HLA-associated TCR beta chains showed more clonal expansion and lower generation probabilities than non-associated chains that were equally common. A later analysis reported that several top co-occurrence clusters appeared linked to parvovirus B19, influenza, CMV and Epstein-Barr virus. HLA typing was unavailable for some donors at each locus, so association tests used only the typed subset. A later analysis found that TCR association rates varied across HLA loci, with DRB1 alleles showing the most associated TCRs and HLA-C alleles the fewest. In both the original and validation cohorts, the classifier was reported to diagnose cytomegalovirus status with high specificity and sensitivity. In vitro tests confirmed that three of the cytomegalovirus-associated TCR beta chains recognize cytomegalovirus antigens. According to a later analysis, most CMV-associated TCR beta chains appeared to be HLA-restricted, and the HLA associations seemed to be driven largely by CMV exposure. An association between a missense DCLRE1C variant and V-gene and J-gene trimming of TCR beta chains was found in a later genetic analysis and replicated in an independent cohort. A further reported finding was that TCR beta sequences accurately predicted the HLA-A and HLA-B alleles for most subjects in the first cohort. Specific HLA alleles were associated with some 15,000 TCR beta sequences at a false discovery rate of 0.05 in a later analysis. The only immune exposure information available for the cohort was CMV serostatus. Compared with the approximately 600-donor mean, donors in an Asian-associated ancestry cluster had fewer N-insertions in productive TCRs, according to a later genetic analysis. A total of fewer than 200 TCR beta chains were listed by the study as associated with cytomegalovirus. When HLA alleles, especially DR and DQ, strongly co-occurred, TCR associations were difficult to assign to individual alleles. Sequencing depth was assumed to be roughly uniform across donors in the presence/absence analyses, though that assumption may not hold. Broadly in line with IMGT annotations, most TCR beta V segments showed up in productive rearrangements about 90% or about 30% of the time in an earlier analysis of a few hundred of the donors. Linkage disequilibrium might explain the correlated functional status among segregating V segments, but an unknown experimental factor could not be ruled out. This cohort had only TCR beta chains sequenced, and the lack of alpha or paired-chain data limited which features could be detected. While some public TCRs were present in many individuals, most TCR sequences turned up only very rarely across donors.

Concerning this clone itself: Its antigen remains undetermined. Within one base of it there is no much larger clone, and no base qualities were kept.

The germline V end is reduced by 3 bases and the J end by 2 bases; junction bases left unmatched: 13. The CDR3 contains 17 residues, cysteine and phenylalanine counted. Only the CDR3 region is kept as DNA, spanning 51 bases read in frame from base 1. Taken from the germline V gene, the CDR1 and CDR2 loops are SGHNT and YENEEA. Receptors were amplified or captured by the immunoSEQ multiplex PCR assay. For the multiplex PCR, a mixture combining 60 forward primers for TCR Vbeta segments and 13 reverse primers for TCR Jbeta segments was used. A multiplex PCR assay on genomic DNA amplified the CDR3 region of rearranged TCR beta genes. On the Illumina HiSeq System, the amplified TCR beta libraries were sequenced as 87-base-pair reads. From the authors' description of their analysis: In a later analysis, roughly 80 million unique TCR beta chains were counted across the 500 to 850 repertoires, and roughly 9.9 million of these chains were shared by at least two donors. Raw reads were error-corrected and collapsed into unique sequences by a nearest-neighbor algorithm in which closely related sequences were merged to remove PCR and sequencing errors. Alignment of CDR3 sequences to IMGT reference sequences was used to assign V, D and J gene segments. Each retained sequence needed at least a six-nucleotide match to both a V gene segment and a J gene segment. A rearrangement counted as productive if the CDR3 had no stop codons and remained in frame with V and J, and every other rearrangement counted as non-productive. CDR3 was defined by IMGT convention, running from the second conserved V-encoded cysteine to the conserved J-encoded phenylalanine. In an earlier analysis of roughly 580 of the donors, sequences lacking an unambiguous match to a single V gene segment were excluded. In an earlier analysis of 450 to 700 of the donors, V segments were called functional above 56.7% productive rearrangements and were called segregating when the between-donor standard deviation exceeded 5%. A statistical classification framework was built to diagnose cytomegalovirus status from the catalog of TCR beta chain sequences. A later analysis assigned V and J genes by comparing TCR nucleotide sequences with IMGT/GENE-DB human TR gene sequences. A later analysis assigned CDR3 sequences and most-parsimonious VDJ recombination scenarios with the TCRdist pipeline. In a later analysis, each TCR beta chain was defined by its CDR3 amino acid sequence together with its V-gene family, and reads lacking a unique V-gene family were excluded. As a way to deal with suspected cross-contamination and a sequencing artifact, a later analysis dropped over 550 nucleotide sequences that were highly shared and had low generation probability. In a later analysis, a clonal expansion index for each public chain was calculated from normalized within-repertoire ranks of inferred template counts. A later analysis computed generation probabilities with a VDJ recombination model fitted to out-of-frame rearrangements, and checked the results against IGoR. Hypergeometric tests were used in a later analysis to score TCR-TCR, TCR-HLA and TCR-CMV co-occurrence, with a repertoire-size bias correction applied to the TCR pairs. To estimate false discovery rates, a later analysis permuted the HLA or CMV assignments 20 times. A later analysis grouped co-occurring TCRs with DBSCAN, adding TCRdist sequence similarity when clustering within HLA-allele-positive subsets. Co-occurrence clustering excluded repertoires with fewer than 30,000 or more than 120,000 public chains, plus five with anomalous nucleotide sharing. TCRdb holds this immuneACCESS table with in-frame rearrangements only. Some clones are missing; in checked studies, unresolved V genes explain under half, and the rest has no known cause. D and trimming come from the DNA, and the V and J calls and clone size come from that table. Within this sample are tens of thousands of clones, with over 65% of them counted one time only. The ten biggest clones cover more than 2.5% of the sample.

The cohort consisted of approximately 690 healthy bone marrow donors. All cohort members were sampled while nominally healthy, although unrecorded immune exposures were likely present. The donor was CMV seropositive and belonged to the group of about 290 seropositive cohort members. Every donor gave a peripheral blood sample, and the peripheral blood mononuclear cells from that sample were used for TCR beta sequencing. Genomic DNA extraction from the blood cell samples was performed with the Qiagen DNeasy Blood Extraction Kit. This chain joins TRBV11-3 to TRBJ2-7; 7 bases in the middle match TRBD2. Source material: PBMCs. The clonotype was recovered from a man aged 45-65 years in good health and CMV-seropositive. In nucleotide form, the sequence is TGTGCCAGCAGCTTCATAGCGGGCCTCCTCGCGCCCTACGAGCAGTACTTC. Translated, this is CASSFIAGLLAPYEQYF.